The rows below give T cell receptor beta chains drawn from one sample of a study of shared clonotypes between healthy human individuals. The data were produced by immunoSEQ multiplex PCR, yet TCRdb's version contains in-frame clones alone and is incomplete. The sample shows roughly 2,500,000 clones, over 85% of them seen only once. The sample was naive CD4+ T cells from PBMCs. These receptors were taken from a man between 18 and 29 years old in good health. Some clones in this sample may be carry-over from other donors' samples. Each CDR3 is given with its conserved first and last residue. D genes are given only for firm matches. Size tells how often a clone was seen (once, few, many) or the class of an expanded clone, and some rows leave it out.

d_gene: TRBD2; abundance: .; j_gene: TRBJ2-7; len: 18; v_gene: TRBV5-1; CDR3nt: TGCGCCAGCAGCTTGGTCCCCGTTCTAGCGGGAGGTGAAGACGAGCAGTACTTC; CDR3aa: CASSLVPVLAGGEDEQYF
d_gene: TRBD2; abundance: .; j_gene: TRBJ2-7; len: 15; v_gene: TRBV7-3; CDR3nt: TGTGCCAGCAGCCTAGGGACTAGCGGGGGAGGCGAGCAGTACTTC; CDR3aa: CASSLGTSGGGEQYF
d_gene: .; abundance: .; j_gene: TRBJ2-3; len: 13; v_gene: TRBV12-1; CDR3nt: TGTGCCAGCAGCTTTCGGGGTTTAGATACGCAGTATTTT; CDR3aa: CASSFRGLDTQYF
d_gene: TRBD2; abundance: .; j_gene: TRBJ2-3; len: 16; v_gene: TRBV6-1; CDR3nt: TGTGCCAGCAGTGGGGGACTAGCGGGAGGCACAGATACGCAGTATTTT; CDR3aa: CASSGGLAGGTDTQYF
d_gene: TRBD2; abundance: .; j_gene: TRBJ2-7; len: 15; v_gene: TRBV7-6; CDR3nt: TGTGCCAGCAGCTTAGCTAGCGGGAGCAGCTACGAGCAGTACTTC; CDR3aa: CASSLASGSSYEQYF
d_gene: .; abundance: .; j_gene: TRBJ1-4; len: 14; v_gene: TRBV7-9; CDR3nt: TGTGCCAGCAGCACACAGGTGGATAATGAAAAACTGTTTTTT; CDR3aa: CASSTQVDNEKLFF
d_gene: TRBD2; abundance: .; j_gene: TRBJ2-1; len: 20; v_gene: TRBV23-1; CDR3nt: TGCGCCAGCAGTCAATCGAAGGTCGGTAGCGGGAGACCCGGCTACAATGAGCAGTTCTTC; CDR3aa: CASSQSKVGSGRPGYNEQFF
d_gene: .; abundance: few; j_gene: TRBJ1-1; len: 14; v_gene: TRBV6-1; CDR3nt: TGTGCCAGCAGTAATTTGCGGGGGAGCACTGAAGCTTTCTTT; CDR3aa: CASSNLRGSTEAFF
d_gene: .; abundance: .; j_gene: TRBJ2-1; len: 14; v_gene: TRBV4-3; CDR3nt: TGCGCCAGCAGCCAAGAAGTGGGTAGCGGTAACCAGTTCTTC; CDR3aa: CASSQEVGSGNQFF
d_gene: .; abundance: .; j_gene: TRBJ2-2; len: 15; v_gene: TRBV7-2; CDR3nt: TGTGCCAGCAGCTTATGGACTGCGAACACCGGGGAGCTGTTTTTT; CDR3aa: CASSLWTANTGELFF
d_gene: TRBD1; abundance: .; j_gene: TRBJ1-1; len: 14; v_gene: TRBV10-3; CDR3nt: TGTGCCATCAGTGATAGGGCAGGGGGGACTGAAGCTTTCTTT; CDR3aa: CAISDRAGGTEAFF
d_gene: .; abundance: .; j_gene: TRBJ2-5; len: 16; v_gene: TRBV11-2; CDR3nt: TGTGCCAGCAGCTCCCTGGGCACAGGGAGGCAAGAGACCCAGTACTTC; CDR3aa: CASSSLGTGRQETQYF
d_gene: .; abundance: once; j_gene: TRBJ1-1; len: 15; v_gene: TRBV5-1; CDR3nt: TGCGCCAGCAGCTTGGGCGGAGGGATAAACACTGAAGCTTTCTTT; CDR3aa: CASSLGGGINTEAFF
d_gene: .; abundance: .; j_gene: TRBJ1-2; len: 15; v_gene: TRBV2; CDR3nt: TGTGCCAGCAGTGAGGGAGGGGCCCTTAACTATGGCTACACCTTC; CDR3aa: CASSEGGALNYGYTF
d_gene: .; abundance: .; j_gene: TRBJ1-4; len: 18; v_gene: TRBV7-9; CDR3nt: TGTGCCAGCAGCTTAGGTCGTGTGGTAGGGGTGACTAATGAAAAACTGTTTTTT; CDR3aa: CASSLGRVVGVTNEKLFF
d_gene: TRBD2; abundance: .; j_gene: TRBJ2-1; len: 15; v_gene: TRBV10-3; CDR3nt: TGTGCCATCAGTGGGACTAGCGGGCCCTACAATGAGCAGTTCTTC; CDR3aa: CAISGTSGPYNEQFF
d_gene: TRBD1; abundance: .; j_gene: TRBJ1-5; len: 16; v_gene: TRBV5-4; CDR3nt: TGTGCCAGCAGCTCGGGGGGACAGGGGGCAGGTCAGCCCCAGCATTTT; CDR3aa: CASSSGGQGAGQPQHF
d_gene: TRBD1; abundance: .; j_gene: TRBJ2-3; len: 16; v_gene: TRBV15; CDR3nt: TGTGCCACCAGCAGAGGGACAGGGAAAAACACAGATACGCAGTATTTT; CDR3aa: CATSRGTGKNTDTQYF
d_gene: TRBD1; abundance: .; j_gene: TRBJ1-1; len: 13; v_gene: TRBV28; CDR3nt: TGTGCCAGCCTGACAGGGAGTGGCACTGAAGCTTTCTTT; CDR3aa: CASLTGSGTEAFF
d_gene: .; abundance: .; j_gene: TRBJ2-7; len: 14; v_gene: TRBV9; CDR3nt: TGTGCCAGCAGCGTAGGACAGGCGGCCGACGAGCAGTACTTC; CDR3aa: CASSVGQAADEQYF
d_gene: TRBD2; abundance: .; j_gene: TRBJ2-1; len: 16; v_gene: TRBV7-3; CDR3nt: TGTGCCAGCAGCGACGGGACTAGCGGGAAATACAATGAGCAGTTCTTC; CDR3aa: CASSDGTSGKYNEQFF
d_gene: TRBD1; abundance: .; j_gene: TRBJ2-1; len: 12; v_gene: TRBV28; CDR3nt: TGTGCCAGCGCGACAGGGACGAATGAGCAGTTCTTC; CDR3aa: CASATGTNEQFF
d_gene: TRBD1; abundance: .; j_gene: TRBJ1-5; len: 14; v_gene: TRBV28; CDR3nt: TGTGCCAGCAGTCCGGGACAGGGGCATCAGCCCCAGCATTTT; CDR3aa: CASSPGQGHQPQHF
d_gene: .; abundance: .; j_gene: TRBJ2-1; len: 13; v_gene: TRBV27; CDR3nt: TGTGCCAGCAGTTTATCAAGTCGGGGTGAGCAGTTCTTC; CDR3aa: CASSLSSRGEQFF
d_gene: TRBD1; abundance: .; j_gene: TRBJ2-5; len: 17; v_gene: TRBV9; CDR3nt: TGTGCCAGCAGCGTAGTGGGACAGGGGGTGCCACAAGAGACCCAGTACTTC; CDR3aa: CASSVVGQGVPQETQYF
d_gene: .; abundance: .; j_gene: TRBJ2-3; len: 14; v_gene: TRBV4-1; CDR3nt: TGCGCCAGCAGCCAAGACAGGAGCACAGATACGCAGTATTTT; CDR3aa: CASSQDRSTDTQYF
d_gene: TRBD1; abundance: .; j_gene: TRBJ2-2; len: 17; v_gene: TRBV5-1; CDR3nt: TGCGCCAGCAGCTCCCCATCGACAGGGGCGAACACCGGGGAGCTGTTTTTT; CDR3aa: CASSSPSTGANTGELFF
d_gene: TRBD2; abundance: .; j_gene: TRBJ2-2; len: 15; v_gene: TRBV7-2; CDR3nt: TGTGCCAGCAGCTTAAGCGGGAGGGCCTCCGGGGAGCTGTTTTTT; CDR3aa: CASSLSGRASGELFF
d_gene: .; abundance: .; j_gene: TRBJ2-5; len: 13; v_gene: TRBV18; CDR3nt: TGTGCCAGCTCATTAGGGGGAGGAGAGACCCAGTACTTC; CDR3aa: CASSLGGGETQYF
d_gene: .; abundance: once; j_gene: TRBJ2-1; len: 11; v_gene: TRBV27; CDR3nt: TGTGCCAGCAGTTCCCACTCAGAGCAGTTCTTC; CDR3aa: CASSSHSEQFF
d_gene: .; abundance: .; j_gene: TRBJ2-3; len: 13; v_gene: TRBV28; CDR3nt: TGTGCCAGCACGCGGGACAGCACAGATACGCAGTATTTT; CDR3aa: CASTRDSTDTQYF
d_gene: .; abundance: .; j_gene: TRBJ2-3; len: 14; v_gene: TRBV30; CDR3nt: TGTGCCTGGGGGCGGTTACTAGGGCAAGATACGCAGTATTTT; CDR3aa: CAWGRLLGQDTQYF
d_gene: TRBD2; abundance: .; j_gene: TRBJ2-7; len: 17; v_gene: TRBV7-7; CDR3nt: TGTGCCAGCAGCTCCGCCGGACTAGCGAGAGGGTTCTACGAGCAGTACTTC; CDR3aa: CASSSAGLARGFYEQYF
d_gene: TRBD2; abundance: .; j_gene: TRBJ2-3; len: 15; v_gene: TRBV2; CDR3nt: TGTGCCAGCATTCTAGCGGGAACAAGCACAGATACGCAGTATTTT; CDR3aa: CASILAGTSTDTQYF
d_gene: .; abundance: .; j_gene: TRBJ1-3; len: 14; v_gene: TRBV7-2; CDR3nt: TGTGCCAGCAGCTTAGGGTTATCTGGAAACACCATATATTTT; CDR3aa: CASSLGLSGNTIYF
d_gene: TRBD1; abundance: .; j_gene: TRBJ1-5; len: 15; v_gene: TRBV10-3; CDR3nt: TGTGCCATCAGTGCGGGACAGAGTAGCAATCAGCCCCAGCATTTT; CDR3aa: CAISAGQSSNQPQHF
d_gene: TRBD1; abundance: .; j_gene: TRBJ2-5; len: 15; v_gene: TRBV30; CDR3nt: TGTGCCTGGAGTCCTGGACAGGGGTCGGGAGAGACCCAGTACTTC; CDR3aa: CAWSPGQGSGETQYF
d_gene: TRBD2; abundance: .; j_gene: TRBJ2-3; len: 11; v_gene: TRBV29-1; CDR3nt: TGCAGCGTTGTAGCGGGAGATACGCAGTATTTT; CDR3aa: CSVVAGDTQYF
d_gene: .; abundance: .; j_gene: TRBJ1-2; len: 12; v_gene: TRBV4-2; CDR3nt: TGTGCCAGCAGCCAAGCTAACTATGGCTACACCTTC; CDR3aa: CASSQANYGYTF
d_gene: TRBD2; abundance: .; j_gene: TRBJ2-7; len: 16; v_gene: TRBV18; CDR3nt: TGTGCCAGCTCACCTCCGGGACTAGCGAGAAGCTACGAGCAGTACTTC; CDR3aa: CASSPPGLARSYEQYF
d_gene: TRBD2; abundance: .; j_gene: TRBJ2-1; len: 15; v_gene: TRBV18; CDR3nt: TGTGCCAGCTCAAAGTCTAGCGGGAGTTTCGATGAGCAGTTCTTC; CDR3aa: CASSKSSGSFDEQFF
d_gene: .; abundance: once; j_gene: TRBJ2-7; len: 12; v_gene: TRBV7-8; CDR3nt: TGTGCCAGCAGCCGCGCCTCGGGGGAGCAGTACTTC; CDR3aa: CASSRASGEQYF
d_gene: .; abundance: .; j_gene: TRBJ2-3; len: 14; v_gene: TRBV11-3; CDR3nt: TGTGCCAGCAGCTTAGAGTACCACACAGATACGCAGTATTTT; CDR3aa: CASSLEYHTDTQYF
d_gene: .; abundance: once; j_gene: TRBJ1-2; len: 11; v_gene: TRBV29-1; CDR3nt: TGCAGCGTTGATCACTCATATGGCTACACCTTC; CDR3aa: CSVDHSYGYTF
d_gene: .; abundance: .; j_gene: TRBJ2-2; len: 14; v_gene: TRBV12-5; CDR3nt: TGTGCTAGTGGTTCTCGACTAGGGGCCGGGGAGCTGTTTTTT; CDR3aa: CASGSRLGAGELFF
d_gene: TRBD2; abundance: .; j_gene: TRBJ2-1; len: 17; v_gene: TRBV27; CDR3nt: TGTGCCAGCAGTTTCTCCGGGACTAGCGGGAGGACCAATGAGCAGTTCTTC; CDR3aa: CASSFSGTSGRTNEQFF
d_gene: .; abundance: .; j_gene: TRBJ1-1; len: 13; v_gene: TRBV28; CDR3nt: TGTGCCAGCAGTGAAGACCTGAACACTGAAGCTTTCTTT; CDR3aa: CASSEDLNTEAFF
d_gene: .; abundance: .; j_gene: TRBJ2-7; len: 10; v_gene: TRBV23-1; CDR3nt: TGCGCCAGCACCAAATACGAGCAGTACTTC; CDR3aa: CASTKYEQYF
d_gene: TRBD2; abundance: .; j_gene: TRBJ2-7; len: 13; v_gene: TRBV7-7; CDR3nt: TGTGCCAGCAGCTTAGGGACGGGGGGCGAGCAGTACTTC; CDR3aa: CASSLGTGGEQYF
d_gene: .; abundance: .; j_gene: TRBJ2-5; len: 12; v_gene: TRBV2; CDR3nt: TGTGCCGGGGCTAGTAGGGGGGAGACCCAGTACTTC; CDR3aa: CAGASRGETQYF
d_gene: .; abundance: once; j_gene: TRBJ2-1; len: 16; v_gene: TRBV5-6; CDR3nt: TGTGCCAGCAGCTTGGGCGGAGGGGCAGGGGAGAATGAGCAGTTCTTC; CDR3aa: CASSLGGGAGENEQFF
d_gene: .; abundance: .; j_gene: TRBJ2-6; len: 18; v_gene: TRBV27; CDR3nt: TGTGCCAGCAGTTTATCGGGGTTACGTAGCTCTGGGGCCAACGTCCTGACTTTC; CDR3aa: CASSLSGLRSSGANVLTF
d_gene: TRBD1; abundance: .; j_gene: TRBJ2-1; len: 12; v_gene: TRBV7-3; CDR3nt: TGTGCCAGCAGCAGACAGGGAACTGAGCAGTTCTTC; CDR3aa: CASSRQGTEQFF
d_gene: .; abundance: .; j_gene: TRBJ2-5; len: 15; v_gene: TRBV14; CDR3nt: TGTGCCAGCAGCTCAAGATGGTGGAGAGAAGAGACCCAGTACTTC; CDR3aa: CASSSRWWREETQYF